Listed below are T cell receptor beta chains from one sample, sequenced in a study of blood T cell repertoires in COVID-19. Measured with immunoSEQ multiplex PCR; TCRdb has only the in-frame clones, and not every one. The sample includes roughly 30,000 clones, about 90% of them seen just once. The sample comprised peripheral blood. These TCRs come from a human donor in a cohort sampled during active COVID-19. Both conserved end residues are part of each CDR3. Each record gives: J gene, D gene, V gene, clone size, CDR3 protein, CDR3 DNA. D genes are given only for firm matches. Size is stated for part of the rows, as once, few or many counts, or as a class when the clone is expanded.

>TRBJ1-1|-|TRBV4-1|-
CASSPSTGFTTEAFF
TGCGCCAGCAGCCCTAGTACAGGGTTTACCACTGAAGCTTTCTTT
>TRBJ2-3|-|TRBV18|-
CASSPSVDTQYF
TGTGCCAGCTCACCATCCGTAGATACGCAGTATTTT
>TRBJ1-1|-|TRBV5-1|once
CASSLIINTEAFF
TGCGCCAGCAGCTTGATTATAAACACTGAAGCTTTCTTT
>TRBJ2-3|TRBD2|TRBV29-1|-
CSGGLAPTDTQYF
TGCAGCGGTGGACTAGCGCCCACAGATACGCAGTATTTT
>TRBJ1-6|-|TRBV30|-
CAWSVGQGYSPLHF
TGTGCCTGGAGTGTAGGTCAGGGTTACTCACCCCTCCACTTT
>TRBJ1-2|TRBD1|TRBV7-3|-
CASSLTAGQGSGGYTF
TGTGCCAGCAGCTTAACGGCGGGACAGGGTAGTGGTGGCTACACCTTC
>TRBJ2-6|-|TRBV7-2|-
CASSSSPRSAGANVLTF
TGTGCCAGCAGCTCAAGTCCCCGCAGCGCTGGGGCCAACGTCCTGACTTTC
>TRBJ1-4|TRBD1|TRBV30|-
CAWGTGVTNEKLFF
TGTGCCTGGGGGACAGGGGTAACTAATGAAAAACTGTTTTTT
>TRBJ1-1|-|TRBV7-8|-
CASSGSGYTEAFF
TGTGCCAGCAGCGGGAGTGGATACACTGAAGCTTTCTTT
>TRBJ1-6|-|TRBV6-5|-
CASSYDGGTSSPLHF
TGTGCCAGCAGTTACGATGGCGGTACCAGCTCACCCCTCCACTTT
>TRBJ2-7|-|TRBV10-3|few
CAISESTGGRNSYEQYF
TGTGCCATCAGTGAGTCGACGGGGGGCCGCAACTCCTACGAGCAGTACTTC
>TRBJ2-7|-|TRBV5-1|once
CASSLAGEWEQYF
TGCGCCAGCAGCTTGGCCGGGGAGTGGGAGCAGTACTTC
>TRBJ2-1|-|TRBV12-3/TRBV12-4|-
CAGGFGESRRVVF
TGTGCCGGAGGCTTCGGGGAGAGTCGTAGAGTCGTCTTC
>TRBJ1-2|TRBD1|TRBV9|-
CASSAPPRMGQGATGLYGYTF
TGTGCCAGCAGCGCCCCCCCGAGGATGGGACAGGGGGCGACAGGGCTCTACGGCTACACCTTC
>TRBJ2-5|TRBD1|TRBV5-1|-
CASSLSPQGTGGETQYF
TGCGCCAGCAGCTTGAGTCCCCAAGGGACAGGCGGCGAGACCCAGTACTTC
>TRBJ2-5|-|TRBV9|-
CASSVGGGLETQYF
TGTGCCAGCAGCGTAGGGGGGGGCCTGGAGACCCAGTACTTC
>TRBJ1-6|-|TRBV30|-
CAGPISDSINSPLHF
TGTGCCGGACCCATTTCCGACAGTATTAATTCACCCCTCCACTTT
>TRBJ1-5|-|TRBV11-2|few
CASSLAGPGSQPQHF
TGTGCCAGCAGCTTAGCGGGCCCTGGGAGTCAGCCCCAGCATTTT
>TRBJ2-5|-|TRBV21-1|-
CASSGGLAGGQETQYF
TGTGCCAGCAGCGGTGGGCTAGCGGGGGGCCAAGAGACCCAGTACTTC
>TRBJ2-3|-|TRBV4-2|-
CASSQPGDTQYF
TGTGCCAGCAGCCAACCCGGAGATACGCAGTATTTT
>TRBJ2-5|TRBD2|TRBV20-1|-
CSASLDWSGGAVKETQYF
TGCAGTGCTAGTCTAGATTGGAGCGGGGGGGCGGTTAAAGAGACCCAGTACTTC
>TRBJ1-5|-|TRBV27|-
CASSLVGPGSGDQPQHF
TGTGCCAGCAGTTTGGTAGGGCCAGGGTCTGGGGATCAGCCCCAGCATTTT
>TRBJ1-5|-|TRBV7-2|few
CASSLGQGSNQPQHF
TGTGCCAGCAGCTTAGGCCAGGGGAGCAATCAGCCCCAGCATTTT
>TRBJ1-1|-|TRBV5-1|-
CASSFSGLNTEAFF
TGCGCCAGCAGCTTTTCAGGGTTGAACACTGAAGCTTTCTTT
>TRBJ2-7|TRBD2|TRBV4-1|-
CASSQEFLAGGLNEQYF
TGCGCCAGCAGCCAAGAATTCCTAGCGGGGGGGCTCAACGAGCAGTACTTC
>TRBJ2-5|TRBD2|TRBV3-1/TRBV3-2|-
CASSQGGLAGETQYF
TGTGCCAGCAGCCAAGGTGGACTAGCCGGGGAGACCCAGTACTTC
>TRBJ1-3|-|TRBV11-2|-
CASSQQVQGQNTIYF
TGTGCCAGCAGCCAACAAGTCCAGGGCCAAAACACCATATATTTT
>TRBJ2-1|TRBD2|TRBV6-5|once
CASSYSTSGLYNEQFF
TGTGCCAGCAGTTACTCGACTAGCGGCCTTTACAATGAGCAGTTCTTC